Shown below are 22 T cell receptor beta chains from a single sample sequenced in a study of blood T cell repertoires in COVID-19. Sequenced by immunoSEQ multiplex PCR; TCRdb stores in-frame clones only, minus some. The sample has about 270,000 clones, roughly 86% seen once; the top ten hold roughly 6.2%. Sequenced input: peripheral blood. Receptors were obtained from a woman at least 80 years old with COVID-19, enrolled during active disease.

This chain links TRBV7-9 with TRBJ2-3; 8 nucleotides agree with TRBD2. The CDR3 length is 17 residues. V dropped 5 bases and J dropped 3; count of bases not matched to a gene: 13. Germline assignment: CDR1 SEHNR and CDR2 FQNEAQ (reference sequence). CDR3 nucleotides: TGTGCCAGCAGCCTAGAACGAGGGACTAGAGGAACAGATACGCAGTATTTT. It codes for CASSLERGTRGTDTQYF. The complete variable domain, with remaining parts taken from reference TRBV7-9 and TRBJ2-3, reads DTGVSQNPRHKITKRGQNVTFRCDPISEHNRLYWYRQTLGQGPEFLTYFQNEAQLEKSRLLSDRFSAERPKGSFSTLEIQRTEQGDSAMYLCASSLERGTRGTDTQYFGPGTRLTVL.

The V call is TRBV5-1, the J call TRBJ2-7, with D unresolved. The CDR3 length is 15 residues. Germline CDR1 reads SGHRS; CDR2 reads YFSETQ. Trimming shortened V by 3 bases and J by 5 bases, and 18 bases separated the two germline ends. The CDR3 sequence is CASSSSGDRWDEQYF. The DNA for the CDR3 is TGCGCCAGCAGCTCCTCAGGTGATAGGTGGGACGAGCAGTACTTC.

The chain uses TRBV19 and TRBJ2-7, with 8 positions matching TRBD1. V lost 4 bases to trimming and J lost 6 bases; unmatched junction nucleotides: 5. The CDR3 spans 13 residues. Germline-derived CDR1 and CDR2 are LNHDA and SQIVND (reference sequence). CDR3 loop: CASSKDRESEQYV. As DNA, the CDR3 is TGTGCCAGTAGTAAGGACAGGGAGTCCGAGCAGTACGTC.

The CDR3 protein is CASSPRQGGTQYF. DNA of the CDR3: TGTGCCAGCAGCCCACGACAGGGGGGCACCCAGTACTTC. The V call is TRBV7-9, the J call TRBJ2-5; 9 nucleotides line up with TRBD1. With 5 bases clipped from V and 8 bases from J, the junction kept 6 bases outside the gene matches. The V gene's germline CDR1 is SEHNR and CDR2 FQNEAQ (reference sequence). The CDR3 has 13 residues.

This rearrangement joins TRBV5-1 to TRBJ2-2; no firm D call. V was shortened by 0 bases and J by 3 bases, with 6 bases between the two germline ends. The CDR3 runs 14 residues. Germline values: CDR1 SGHRS, CDR2 YFSETQ. CDR3 loop: CASSLALYTGELFF. In DNA form, the CDR3 reads TGCGCCAGCAGCTTGGCCTTATACACCGGGGAGCTGTTTTTT.

The gene calls are TRBV20-1 and TRBJ2-1, with no clear D. The CDR3 covers 11 residues. Trimming stripped 6 bases from V and 9 bases from J, with 12 bases between. The V gene's germline CDR1 is DFQATT and CDR2 SNEGSKA (reference sequence). The CDR3 is CSANPYGEQFF. CDR3 bases: TGCAGTGCCAACCCCTATGGTGAGCAGTTCTTC.

This chain uses TRBV5-4 with TRBJ2-2, with TRBD2 identical over 10 bases. The CDR3 is made up of 17 amino acids. V shed 2 bases and J 0 bases; nucleotides not matched to a gene: 4. Germline assignment: CDR1 SGHNT and CDR2 YYREEE (reference sequence). CDR3 DNA: TGTGCCAGCAGCTTAGCTAGCGGGGGCGCGAACACCGGGGAGCTGTTTTTT. Its protein product is CASSLASGGANTGELFF.

This clone has a single count. The rearrangement uses TRBV5-4 and TRBJ2-3; 11 bases line up with TRBD2. The germline V gene encodes CDR1 SGHNT and CDR2 YYREEE (reference sequence). The CDR3 runs 15 residues. With 4 bases clipped from V and 6 bases from J, the junction kept 7 bases outside the gene matches. The CDR3 DNA reads as TGTGCCAGCAGCCTTAGCGGGGGGGGACGGGATACGCAGTATTTT. Its protein is CASSLSGGGRDTQYF.

The chain combines TRBV7-9 with TRBJ1-5; 12 nucleotides agree with TRBD1. V lost 4 bases, J lost 4 bases, and 11 bases stayed unmatched. Germline-derived CDR1 and CDR2 are SEHNR and FQNEAQ (reference sequence). The CDR3 has 18 residues. CDR3 sequence reads: CASSSYRDRGLRNQPQHF. Here the CDR3 DNA reads TGTGCCAGCAGCTCTTATCGGGACAGGGGGCTTCGGAATCAGCCCCAGCATTTT.

The chain couples TRBV18 to TRBJ1-1, with D possibly TRBD1 on 5 matching bases. The germline gives CDR1 KGHSH, CDR2 LQKENI. V lost 1 base to trimming and J lost 1 base, with 13 bases between them. The CDR3 spans 16 residues. The CDR3 DNA reads TGTGCCAGCTCACCACGTCTCAGGGAACCGAACACTGAAGCTTTCTTT. Encoded protein: CASSPRLREPNTEAFF.

As DNA, the CDR3 is TGTGCCATCGGGGACAGTTCGAACTATGGCTACACCTTC. Its translation is CAIGDSSNYGYTF. This chain uses TRBV10-3 with TRBJ1-2; 7 bases map to TRBD1. This CDR3 comprises 13 residues. Germline CDR1 reads ENHRY; CDR2 reads SYGVKD. Germline trimming cut 8 bases from V and 2 bases from J; bases unmatched to any gene: 5.

The CDR3 sequence is CASSSPGLGGETQYF. For the CDR3, the DNA is TGTGCCAGCAGCTCCCCGGGACTAGGGGGGGAGACCCAGTACTTC. The rearrangement uses TRBV5-4 and TRBJ2-5, with 8 bases matching TRBD2. Trimming cost V 3 bases and J 5 bases; bases outside gene matches: 9. The germline CDR1 and CDR2 sequences are SGHNT and YYREEE (reference sequence). This CDR3 has 15 residues.

J is TRBJ1-1 and V is TRBV5-1; the match to TRBD1 covers 10 bases. CDR1 is SGHRS and CDR2 is YFSETQ in the germline V gene. This CDR3 has 13 residues. The J segment lost 3 bases and the V segment lost 7 bases, leaving 3 bases of the junction unmatched. The CDR3 coding sequence is TGCGCCAGCTCCGGACAGGGGGACACTGAAGCTTTCTTT. It translates to CASSGQGDTEAFF.

V is TRBV5-1 and J is TRBJ1-6; D not resolved. V was trimmed by 0 bases and J by 5 bases, leaving 12 bases between them. Germline lookup yields CDR1 SGHRS and CDR2 YFSETQ. The CDR3 consists of 16 residues. CDR3 DNA sequence: TGCGCCAGCAGCTTGGAACCCACAGCCAATAATTCACCCCTCCACTTT. Encoded protein: CASSLEPTANNSPLHF.

This chain joins TRBV2 and TRBJ2-5, with 12 bases identical to TRBD2. CDR3 length equals 15 residues. Germline loops: CDR1 SNHLY, CDR2 FYNNEI. Trimming took 4 bases from V and 5 from J; bases not matched to a gene: 5. CDR3 coding DNA: TGTGCCAGCAGTGTTCTAGCGGGGGGGATGGAGACCCAGTACTTC. The encoded protein is CASSVLAGGMETQYF.

The rearrangement links TRBV28 to TRBJ1-3; D is unclear. The CDR3 runs to 11 residues. CDR1 MDHEN and CDR2 SYDVKM come from the germline V gene. The V and J ends lost 3 bases and 6 bases respectively, with 3 bases between them. CDR3 sequence (DNA): TGTGCCAGCAGTTTCATAAACACCATATATTTT. Protein product: CASSFINTIYF.

The chain carries TRBV4-1 and TRBJ2-4; TRBD2 aligns across 10 bases. V shed 0 bases and J 9 bases; nucleotides not matched to a gene: 17. This CDR3 comprises 19 residues. Germline V lookup: CDR1 MGHRA, CDR2 YSYEKL. CDR3 loop: CASSQEGKAAGGLSPIQYF. Here the CDR3 DNA reads TGCGCCAGCAGCCAAGAAGGGAAAGCAGCGGGGGGGCTCTCCCCCATTCAGTACTTC.

The chain links TRBV6-5 to TRBJ2-5, with D maybe TRBD1 (5 bases). V was cut by 6 bases and J by 2 bases, with 10 bases left in between. This CDR3 has 13 amino acids. From germline, CDR1 is MNHEY and CDR2 SVGAGI. CDR3 sequence: CASRRTLQETQYF. The DNA for the CDR3 is TGTGCCAGCAGACGGACACTGCAAGAGACCCAGTACTTC.

The chain couples TRBV6-5 to TRBJ2-1; weak D call: TRBD1 (6 bases). Trimming stripped 2 bases from V and 9 bases from J, with 14 bases between. Looked up from germline, CDR1 is MNHEY and CDR2 is SVGAGI. This CDR3 has 14 residues. CDR3 sequence (DNA): TGTGCCAGCAGTTACGGGCAGGGGATGGCTGAGCAGTTCTTC. As protein: CASSYGQGMAEQFF.

The genes are TRBV28 and TRBJ2-7; tentatively, D is TRBD1 (6 bases). From germline, CDR1 is MDHEN and CDR2 SYDVKM. The CDR3 runs 15 residues. V lost 4 bases to trimming and J lost 3 bases, with 16 bases between them. This chain's CDR3 is CASSSAKGVDYEQYV. The CDR3 DNA is TGTGCCAGCAGTTCCGCGAAGGGGGTAGACTACGAGCAGTACGTC.

The V and J genes are TRBV28 and TRBJ2-7, with D maybe TRBD1 (6 bases). Per the germline V gene, CDR1 is MDHEN and CDR2 is SYDVKM. This CDR3 is built from 15 residues. V lost 5 bases and J 3 bases, leaving 17 bases between the germline ends. The CDR3 spells CASSVSGVMGYEQYV. In DNA form, the CDR3 reads TGTGCCAGCAGTGTCTCAGGGGTAATGGGCTACGAGCAGTACGTC.

The J gene is TRBJ1-3, the V gene TRBV24-1; possible D gene TRBD1, 6 bases. The CDR3 contains 15 residues. Looked up from germline, CDR1 is KGHDR and CDR2 is SFDVKD. The V end lost 3 bases, the J end lost 2 bases, and 10 bases lay between the germline ends. CDR3 sequence reads: CATSDTGSAGNTIYF. CDR3 in DNA: TGTGCCACCAGTGATACAGGGAGCGCTGGAAACACCATATATTTT.